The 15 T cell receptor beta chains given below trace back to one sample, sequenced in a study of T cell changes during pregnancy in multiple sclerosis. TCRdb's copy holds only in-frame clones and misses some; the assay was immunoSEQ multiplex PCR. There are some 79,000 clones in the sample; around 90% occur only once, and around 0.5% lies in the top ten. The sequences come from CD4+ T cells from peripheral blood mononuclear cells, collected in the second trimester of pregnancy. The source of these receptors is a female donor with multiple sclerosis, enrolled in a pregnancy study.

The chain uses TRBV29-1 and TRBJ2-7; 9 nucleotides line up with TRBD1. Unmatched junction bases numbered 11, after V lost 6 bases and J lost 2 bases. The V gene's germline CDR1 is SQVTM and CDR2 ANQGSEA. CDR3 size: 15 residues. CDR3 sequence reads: CSVEIPGQGAYEQYF. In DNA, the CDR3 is TGCAGCGTGGAGATACCGGGACAGGGTGCCTACGAGCAGTACTTC.

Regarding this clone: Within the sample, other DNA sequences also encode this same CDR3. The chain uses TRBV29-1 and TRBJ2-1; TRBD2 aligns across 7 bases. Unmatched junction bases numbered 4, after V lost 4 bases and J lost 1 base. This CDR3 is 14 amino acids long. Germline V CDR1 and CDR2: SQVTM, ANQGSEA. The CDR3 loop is CSVGGGGSYNEQFF. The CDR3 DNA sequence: TGCAGCGTTGGAGGCGGGGGATCCTACAATGAGCAGTTCTTC.

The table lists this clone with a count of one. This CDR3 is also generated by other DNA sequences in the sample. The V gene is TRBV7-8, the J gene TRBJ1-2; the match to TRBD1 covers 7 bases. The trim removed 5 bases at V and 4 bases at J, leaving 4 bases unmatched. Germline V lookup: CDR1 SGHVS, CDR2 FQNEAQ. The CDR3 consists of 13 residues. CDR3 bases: TGTGCCAGCAGCCCACGGACAGGCTATGGCTACACCTTC. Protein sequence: CASSPRTGYGYTF. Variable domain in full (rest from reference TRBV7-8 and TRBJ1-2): GAGVSQSPRYKVAKRGQDVALRCDPISGHVSLFWYQQALGQGPEFLTYFQNEAQLDKSGLPSDRFFAERPEGSVSTLKIQRTQQEDSAVYLCASSPRTGYGYTFGSGTRLTVV.

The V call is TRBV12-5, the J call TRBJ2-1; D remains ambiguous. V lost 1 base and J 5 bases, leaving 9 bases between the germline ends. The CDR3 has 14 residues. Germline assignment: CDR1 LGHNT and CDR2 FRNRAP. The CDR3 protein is CASGLGTKHNEQFF. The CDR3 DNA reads TGTGCTAGTGGTTTGGGTACAAAACACAATGAGCAGTTCTTC.

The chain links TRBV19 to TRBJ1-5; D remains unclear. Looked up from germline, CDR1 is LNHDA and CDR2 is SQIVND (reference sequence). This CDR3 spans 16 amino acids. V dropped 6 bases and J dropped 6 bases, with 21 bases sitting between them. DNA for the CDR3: TGTGCCAGTAGGGGCCGAGGGCAGGTTGGGCGTCAGCCCCAGCATTTT. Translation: CASRGRGQVGRQPQHF.

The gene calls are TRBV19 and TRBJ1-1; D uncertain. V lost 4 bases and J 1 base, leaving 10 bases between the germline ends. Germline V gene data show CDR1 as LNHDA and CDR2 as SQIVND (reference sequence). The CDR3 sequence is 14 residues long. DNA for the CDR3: TGTGCCAGTAGTACAGGAACCCGGAACACTGAAGCTTTCTTT. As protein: CASSTGTRNTEAFF.

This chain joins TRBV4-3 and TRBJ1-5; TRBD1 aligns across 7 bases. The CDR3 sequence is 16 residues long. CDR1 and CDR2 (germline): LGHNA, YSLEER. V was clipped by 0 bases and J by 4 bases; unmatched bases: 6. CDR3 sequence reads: CASSQEYRGRNQPQHF. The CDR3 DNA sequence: TGCGCCAGCAGCCAAGAATACAGGGGTCGAAATCAGCCCCAGCATTTT.

The CDR3 region has the DNA TGTGCCAGCAGCTCAAAGACTAGCGCCTTAGAGACCCAGTACTTC. Translating it yields CASSSKTSALETQYF. The genes are TRBV7-8 and TRBJ2-5; 8 bases map to TRBD2. The V gene's germline CDR1 is SGHVS and CDR2 FQNEAQ. The CDR3 contains 15 residues. Trimming cost V 4 bases and J 4 bases; bases outside gene matches: 8. Combining the CDR3 with reference TRBV7-8 and TRBJ2-5 gives the whole variable domain GAGVSQSPRYKVAKRGQDVALRCDPISGHVSLFWYQQALGQGPEFLTYFQNEAQLDKSGLPSDRFFAERPEGSVSTLKIQRTQQEDSAVYLCASSSKTSALETQYFGPGTRLLVL.

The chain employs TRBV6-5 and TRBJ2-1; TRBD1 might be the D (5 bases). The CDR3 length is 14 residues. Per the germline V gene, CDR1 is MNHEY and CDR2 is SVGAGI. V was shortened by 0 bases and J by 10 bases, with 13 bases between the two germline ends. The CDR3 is CASSYSMVRGEQFF. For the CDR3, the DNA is TGTGCCAGCAGTTACTCGATGGTTAGGGGAGAGCAGTTCTTC.

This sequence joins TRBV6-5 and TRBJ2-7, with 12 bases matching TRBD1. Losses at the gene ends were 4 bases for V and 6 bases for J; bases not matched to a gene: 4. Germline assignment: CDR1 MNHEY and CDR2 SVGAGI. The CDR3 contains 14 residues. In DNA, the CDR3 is TGTGCCAGCAGTTCACGGGACAGGGGGCGCGAGCAGTACTTC. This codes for CASSSRDRGREQYF.

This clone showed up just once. In DNA, the CDR3 is TGTGCCTGGATCTCGTTGGGCAGGGGGCAGAATGGCTACACCTTC. It codes for CAWISLGRGQNGYTF. The chain combines TRBV30 with TRBJ1-2, with 8 bases lining up with TRBD1. V dropped 4 bases and J dropped 6; count of bases not matched to a gene: 13. CDR1 and CDR2 (germline): GTSNPN, SVGIG (reference sequence). The CDR3 runs 15 residues.

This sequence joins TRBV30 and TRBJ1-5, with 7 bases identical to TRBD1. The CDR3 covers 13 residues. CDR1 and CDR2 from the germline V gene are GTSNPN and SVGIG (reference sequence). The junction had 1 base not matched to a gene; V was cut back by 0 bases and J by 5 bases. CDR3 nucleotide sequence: TGTGCCTGGAGTGTTACAGGGGATCAGCCCCAGCATTTT. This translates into CAWSVTGDQPQHF.

The CDR3 bases are TGTGCCAGCAGTTTCACAGGGAAAAGCTCTGGAAACACCATATATTTT. This translates into CASSFTGKSSGNTIYF. The chain uses TRBV27 and TRBJ1-3; the D gene is possibly TRBD1 (6 bases). The CDR3 loop spans 16 amino acids. Trimming shortened V by 3 bases and J by 0 bases, and 12 bases separated the two germline ends. The germline V gene has CDR1 MNHEY and CDR2 SMNVEV (reference sequence).

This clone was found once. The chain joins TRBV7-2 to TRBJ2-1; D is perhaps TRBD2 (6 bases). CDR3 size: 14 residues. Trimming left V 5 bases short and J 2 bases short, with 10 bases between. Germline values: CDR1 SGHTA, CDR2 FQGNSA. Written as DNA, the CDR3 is TGTGCCAGCAGCATAACGGGGGCCTACAATGAGCAGTTCTTC. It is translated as CASSITGAYNEQFF.

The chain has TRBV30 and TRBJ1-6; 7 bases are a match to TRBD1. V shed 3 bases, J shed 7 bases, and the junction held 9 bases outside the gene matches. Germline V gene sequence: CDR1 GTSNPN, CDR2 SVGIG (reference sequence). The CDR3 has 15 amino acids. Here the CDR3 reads CAWRLTGYGNSPLHF. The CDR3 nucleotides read TGTGCCTGGAGACTGACAGGGTACGGCAATTCACCCCTCCACTTT.